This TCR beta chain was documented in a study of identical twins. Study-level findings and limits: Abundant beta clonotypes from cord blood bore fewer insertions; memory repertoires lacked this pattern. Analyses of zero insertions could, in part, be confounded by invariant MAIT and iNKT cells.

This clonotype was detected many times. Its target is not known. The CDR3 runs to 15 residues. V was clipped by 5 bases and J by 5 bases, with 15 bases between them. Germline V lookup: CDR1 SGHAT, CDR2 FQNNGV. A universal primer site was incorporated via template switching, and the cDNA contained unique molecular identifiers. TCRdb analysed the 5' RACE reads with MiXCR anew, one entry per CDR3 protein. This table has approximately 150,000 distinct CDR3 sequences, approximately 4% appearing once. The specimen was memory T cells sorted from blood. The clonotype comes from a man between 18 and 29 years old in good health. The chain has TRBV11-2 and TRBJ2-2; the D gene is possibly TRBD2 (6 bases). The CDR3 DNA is TGTGCCAGCAGCGTAAGACTAGGGCCGACCGGGGAGCTGTTTTTT. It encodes CASSVRLGPTGELFF.